This record concerns one TCR beta chain sequence. The antigen remains unidentified. V was shortened by 7 bases and J by 2 bases, with 20 bases between the two germline ends. Germline V gene lookup returns CDR1 MDHEN and CDR2 SYDVKM. The CDR3 contains 17 residues. The record originates from a study of T cell repertoires in ileal Crohn's disease. The study's findings and limits: Endoscopy was done a median approximately 6.7 months after surgery. Active smokers at surgery had more clonal expansions than non-smokers. Sorted CD8 T cells held more high-frequency clones than CD4.

Noted time point: neoterminal ileum biopsy at postoperative endoscopy, about 6 months after surgery. Sequencing used immunoSEQ multiplex PCR; TCRdb keeps in-frame clones, though not all of them. There are about 62,000 clones in the sample; roughly 91% occur only once, and around 2.1% lies in the top ten. This TCR came from an adult with Crohn's disease. The chain links TRBV28 to TRBJ1-4, with D possibly matching TRBD1 (6 bases). Sample: ileal tissue. CDR3 nucleotides: TGTGCCAGCATGCCCCTGGGGGCCCGTGCTACTAATGAAAAACTGTTTTTT. Protein: CASMPLGARATNEKLFF. Using reference TRBV28 and TRBJ1-4 for the parts outside the CDR3, the full variable domain is DVKVTQSSRYLVKRTGEKVFLECVQDMDHENMFWYRQDPGLGLRLIYFSYDVKMKEKGDIPEGYSVSREKKERFSLILESASTNQTSMYLCASMPLGARATNEKLFFGSGTQLSVL.